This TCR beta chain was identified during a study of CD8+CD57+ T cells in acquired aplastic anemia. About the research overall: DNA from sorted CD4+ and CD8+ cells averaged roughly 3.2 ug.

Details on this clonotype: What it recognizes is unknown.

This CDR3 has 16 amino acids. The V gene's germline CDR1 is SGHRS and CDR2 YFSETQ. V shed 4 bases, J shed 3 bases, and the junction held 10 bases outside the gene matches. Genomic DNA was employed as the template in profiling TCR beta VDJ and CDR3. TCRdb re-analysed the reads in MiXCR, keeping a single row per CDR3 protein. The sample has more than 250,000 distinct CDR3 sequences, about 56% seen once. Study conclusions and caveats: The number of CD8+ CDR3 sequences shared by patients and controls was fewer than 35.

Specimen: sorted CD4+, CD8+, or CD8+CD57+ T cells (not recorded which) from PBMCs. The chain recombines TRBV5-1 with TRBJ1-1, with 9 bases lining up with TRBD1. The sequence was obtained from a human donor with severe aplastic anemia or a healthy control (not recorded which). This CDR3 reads CASSPTQGAVYTEAFF. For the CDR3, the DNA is TGCGCCAGCAGCCCAACACAGGGGGCGGTGTACACTGAAGCTTTCTTT.